These T cell receptor beta chains were read from a single sample in a study of blood T cell repertoires in COVID-19. Sequencing was performed with immunoSEQ multiplex PCR; in TCRdb, only in-frame clones are kept and a portion is missing. The sample records around 270,000 clones, 70% to 90% being singletons. Material: PBMCs or T cells enriched from blood (not recorded which). These TCRs come from a woman in her twenties or thirties who had recovered from COVID-19. The CDR3 runs from the conserved cysteine through the conserved F or W. A D gene is named only where the DNA matches it firmly. Rows give clone size only sometimes, using once, few, many, or a class for an expanded clone.

CDR3,DNA,J,V,size,D
CASSDSPSASTDTQYF,TGTGCCAGCAGTGACTCGCCTAGCGCTAGCACAGATACGCAGTATTTT,TRBJ2-3,TRBV2,few,NA
CASSPERLNTLAKNIQYF,TGTGCCAGCAGCCCCGAAAGACTTAACACACTAGCCAAAAACATTCAGTACTTC,TRBJ2-4,TRBV2,NA,NA
CASSPTMAGLSNNSPLHF,TGCGCCAGCAGCCCAACAATGGCTGGACTGTCGAATAATTCACCCCTCCACTTT,TRBJ1-6,TRBV5-1,NA,NA
CASSLGAGGRSDTQYF,TGTGCCAGCAGCTTAGGAGCGGGAGGACGGTCGGATACGCAGTATTTT,TRBJ2-3,TRBV11-2,NA,TRBD2
CSAGGTSTDTQYF,TGCAGTGCTGGTGGGACTAGCACAGATACGCAGTATTTT,TRBJ2-3,TRBV20-1,NA,NA
CASSSTDSNQPQHF,TGTGCCAGCAGTTCGACAGATAGCAATCAGCCCCAGCATTTT,TRBJ1-5,TRBV6-5,NA,NA
CASPPQDNEKLFF,TGCGCCAGCCCCCCGCAGGATAATGAAAAACTGTTTTTT,TRBJ1-4,TRBV5-1,NA,NA
CASSLPWTGPTEAFF,TGTGCCAGCAGCTTACCTTGGACAGGACCCACTGAAGCTTTCTTT,TRBJ1-1,TRBV7-9,NA,TRBD1
CASSDSAGQPNYGYTF,TGTGCCAGCAGTGACTCGGCGGGACAGCCTAACTATGGCTACACCTTC,TRBJ1-2,TRBV6-4,few,TRBD1
CASSLLGQGGGGYTF,TGTGCCAGCAGCTTATTGGGACAGGGGGGAGGTGGCTACACCTTC,TRBJ1-2,TRBV11-2,few,TRBD1
CASSLGPRGASNQPQHF,TGTGCCAGCAGCTTGGGTCCCAGGGGGGCCTCCAATCAGCCCCAGCATTTT,TRBJ1-5,TRBV5-5,once,TRBD1
CASTPRGGPGDTQYF,TGTGCCAGCACCCCGCGGGGGGGGCCGGGAGATACGCAGTATTTT,TRBJ2-3,TRBV7-3,NA,TRBD2
CASRTGQGYETQYF,TGTGCCAGCAGGACAGGACAGGGGTACGAGACCCAGTACTTC,TRBJ2-5,TRBV7-9,once,TRBD1
CASSLASGLNEKLFF,TGCGCCAGCAGCTTGGCCAGTGGACTTAATGAAAAACTGTTTTTT,TRBJ1-4,TRBV5-1,NA,NA
CASSMGLAGGPADTQYF,TGTGCCAGTAGTATGGGACTAGCGGGAGGGCCAGCAGATACGCAGTATTTT,TRBJ2-3,TRBV19,NA,TRBD2
CASTRQGRNSPLHF,TGTGCCAGCACCCGACAGGGTCGGAATTCACCCCTCCACTTT,TRBJ1-6,TRBV6-5,NA,TRBD1
CASRQRMSRDEQFF,TGCGCCAGCAGGCAGAGGATGTCCCGCGATGAGCAGTTCTTC,TRBJ2-1,TRBV5-1,NA,NA
CASSTRGRNEQFF,TGTGCCAGCAGCACGCGGGGGAGAAATGAGCAGTTCTTC,TRBJ2-1,TRBV27,NA,TRBD2
CASSLDFRTSARSRPSTDTQYF,TGCGCCAGCAGCTTGGATTTTAGGACTAGCGCCAGAAGTCGGCCTAGCACAGATACGCAGTATTTT,TRBJ2-3,TRBV5-1,NA,TRBD2
CASSLSGGETQYF,TGTGCCAGCAGTTTGAGCGGGGGAGAGACCCAGTACTTC,TRBJ2-5,TRBV27,NA,TRBD2
CASSFRGFVHGYTF,TGTGCCAGCAGTTTTAGGGGGTTCGTTCATGGCTACACCTTC,TRBJ1-2,TRBV28,NA,NA
CAWTPGTASGYTF,TGTGCCTGGACCCCCGGGACAGCAAGTGGCTACACCTTC,TRBJ1-2,TRBV30,NA,TRBD1
CATRDRNTEAFF,TGTGCCACCCGGGACAGAAACACTGAAGCTTTCTTT,TRBJ1-1,TRBV19,NA,TRBD1